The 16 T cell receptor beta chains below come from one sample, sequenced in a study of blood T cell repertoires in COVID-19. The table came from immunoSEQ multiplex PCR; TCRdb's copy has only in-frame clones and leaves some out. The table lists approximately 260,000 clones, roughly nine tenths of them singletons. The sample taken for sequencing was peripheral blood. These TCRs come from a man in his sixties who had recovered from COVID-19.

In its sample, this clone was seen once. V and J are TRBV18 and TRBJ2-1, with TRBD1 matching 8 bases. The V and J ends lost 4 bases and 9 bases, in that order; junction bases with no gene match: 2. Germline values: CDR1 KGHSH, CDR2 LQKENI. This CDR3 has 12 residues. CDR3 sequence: CASSRQGTEQFF. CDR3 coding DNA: TGTGCCAGCTCACGACAGGGGACTGAGCAGTTCTTC.

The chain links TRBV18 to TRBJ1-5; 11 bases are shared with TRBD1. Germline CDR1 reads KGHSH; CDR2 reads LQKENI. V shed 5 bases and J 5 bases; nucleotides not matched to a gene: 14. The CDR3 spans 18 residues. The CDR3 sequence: CASSTRREGQGGDQPQHF. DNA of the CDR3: TGTGCCAGCTCAACACGGCGAGAGGGACAGGGGGGCGATCAGCCCCAGCATTTT.

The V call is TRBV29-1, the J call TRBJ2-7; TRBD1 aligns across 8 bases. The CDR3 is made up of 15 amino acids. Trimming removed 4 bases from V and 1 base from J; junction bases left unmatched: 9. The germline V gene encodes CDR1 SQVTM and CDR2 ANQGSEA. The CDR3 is CSVATWTGSSYEQYV. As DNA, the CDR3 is TGCAGCGTTGCTACTTGGACAGGGTCTTCCTACGAGCAGTACGTC.

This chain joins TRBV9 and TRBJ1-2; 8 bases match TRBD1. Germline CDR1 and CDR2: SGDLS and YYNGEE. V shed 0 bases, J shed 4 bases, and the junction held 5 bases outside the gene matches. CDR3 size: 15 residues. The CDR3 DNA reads TGTGCCAGCAGCGTAGCTCCAGGGGGCGCCTATGGCTACACCTTC. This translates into CASSVAPGGAYGYTF. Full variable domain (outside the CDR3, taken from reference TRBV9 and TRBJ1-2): DSGVTQTPKHLITATGQRVTLRCSPRSGDLSVYWYQQSLDQGLQFLIQYYNGEERAKGNILERFSAQQFPDLHSELNLSSLELGDSALYFCASSVAPGGAYGYTFGSGTRLTVV.

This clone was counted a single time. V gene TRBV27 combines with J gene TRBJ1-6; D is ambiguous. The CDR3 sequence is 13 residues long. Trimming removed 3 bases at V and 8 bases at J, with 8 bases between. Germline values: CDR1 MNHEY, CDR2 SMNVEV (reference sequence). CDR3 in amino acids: CASSLRADSPLHF. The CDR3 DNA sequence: TGTGCCAGCAGTTTGCGGGCTGATTCACCCCTCCACTTT.

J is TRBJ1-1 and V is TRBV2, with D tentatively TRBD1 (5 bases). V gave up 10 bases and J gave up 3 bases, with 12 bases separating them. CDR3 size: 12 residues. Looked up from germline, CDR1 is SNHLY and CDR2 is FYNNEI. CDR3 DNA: TGTGCCAACCTAAGGGGTGACACTGAAGCTTTCTTT. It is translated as CANLRGDTEAFF.

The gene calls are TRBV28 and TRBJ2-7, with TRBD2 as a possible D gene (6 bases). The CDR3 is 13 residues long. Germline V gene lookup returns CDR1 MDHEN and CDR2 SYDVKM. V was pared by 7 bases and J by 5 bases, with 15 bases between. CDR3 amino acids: CASNRGMRNEQYF. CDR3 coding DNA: TGTGCCAGCAATCGGGGGATGAGGAACGAGCAGTACTTC.

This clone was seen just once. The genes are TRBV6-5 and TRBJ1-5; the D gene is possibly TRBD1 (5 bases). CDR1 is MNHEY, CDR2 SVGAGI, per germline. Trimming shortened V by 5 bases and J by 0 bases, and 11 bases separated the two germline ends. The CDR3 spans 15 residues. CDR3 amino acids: CASSTRGGSNQPQHF. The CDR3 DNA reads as TGTGCCAGCAGTACCCGGGGGGGTAGCAATCAGCCCCAGCATTTT.

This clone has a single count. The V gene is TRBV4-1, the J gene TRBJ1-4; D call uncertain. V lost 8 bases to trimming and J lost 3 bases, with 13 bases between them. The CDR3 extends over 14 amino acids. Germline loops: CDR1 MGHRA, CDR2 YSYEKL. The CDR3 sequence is CASQSRYSNEKLFF. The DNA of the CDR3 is TGCGCCAGCCAAAGCAGGTATTCTAATGAAAAACTGTTTTTT.

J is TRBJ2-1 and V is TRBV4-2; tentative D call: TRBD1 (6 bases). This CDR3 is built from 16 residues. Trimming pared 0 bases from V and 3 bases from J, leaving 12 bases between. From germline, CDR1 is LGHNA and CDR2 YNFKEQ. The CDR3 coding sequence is TGTGCCAGCAGCCAAGATGAGGGGGTGTACTACAATGAGCAGTTCTTC. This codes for CASSQDEGVYYNEQFF.

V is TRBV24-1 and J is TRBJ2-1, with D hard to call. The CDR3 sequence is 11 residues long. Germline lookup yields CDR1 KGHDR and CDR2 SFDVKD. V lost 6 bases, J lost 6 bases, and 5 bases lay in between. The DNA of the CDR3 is TGTGCCACCAGTCAGTTCAATGAGCAGTTCTTC. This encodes CATSQFNEQFF.

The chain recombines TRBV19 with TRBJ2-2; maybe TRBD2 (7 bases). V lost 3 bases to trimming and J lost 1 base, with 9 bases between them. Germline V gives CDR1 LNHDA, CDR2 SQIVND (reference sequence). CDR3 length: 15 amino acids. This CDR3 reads CASSMRGQNTGELFF. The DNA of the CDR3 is TGTGCCAGTAGTATGCGGGGGCAGAACACCGGGGAGCTGTTTTTT.

CDR3: CANRFSTGAQETQYF. The CDR3 bases are TGTGCCAACCGTTTTTCGACAGGGGCTCAAGAGACCCAGTACTTC. The chain carries TRBV6-5 and TRBJ2-5, with 8 bases fitting TRBD1. The germline V gene encodes CDR1 MNHEY and CDR2 SVGAGI. The CDR3 has 15 residues. Trimming cost V 10 bases and J 2 bases; bases outside gene matches: 12.

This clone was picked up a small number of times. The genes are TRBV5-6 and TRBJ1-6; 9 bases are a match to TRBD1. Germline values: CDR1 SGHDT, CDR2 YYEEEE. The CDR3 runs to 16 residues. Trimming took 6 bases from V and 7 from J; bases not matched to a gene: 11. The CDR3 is CASTREPTGGNSPLHF. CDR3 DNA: TGTGCCAGCACTAGGGAGCCGACAGGGGGGAATTCACCCCTCCACTTT.

The CDR3 DNA follows: TGCAGCGTTGCGGGGACAGGGGGCAACGAGCAGTACTTC. Its translation: CSVAGTGGNEQYF. The gene calls are TRBV29-1 and TRBJ2-7; 12 bases map to TRBD1. CDR1 SQVTM and CDR2 ANQGSEA come from the germline V gene. V lost 4 bases to trimming and J lost 5 bases; unmatched junction nucleotides: 3. This CDR3 region has 13 residues.

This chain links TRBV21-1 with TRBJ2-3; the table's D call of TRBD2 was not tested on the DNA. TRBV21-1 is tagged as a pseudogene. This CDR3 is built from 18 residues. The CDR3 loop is CASSARGGTSGDADTQYF. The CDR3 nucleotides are TGTGCCAGCAGCGCCCGGGGCGGGACTAGCGGGGATGCAGATACGCAGTATTTT.